The entry that follows covers one T cell receptor beta chain sequence. Its antigen is still unknown. TCRdb re-called the 5' RACE reads and gives one entry per CDR3 protein, without DNA. The record lists more than 250,000 distinct CDR3 sequences, of which the ten most abundant hold roughly 0.4%. The CDR3 spans 14 residues. Germline loops: CDR1 WSHSY, CDR2 SAAADI. These data come from a study of T cells expressing NK-cell markers. Points from the study as a whole: There were a handful of donors in whom these clonotypes also led the CD3+CD56-NKG2C+ fraction.

This receptor was taken from a man between 18 and 29 years old in good health. What was sequenced was blood T cells: a sorted CD56 or NKG2C T cell subset, CD4+ or CD8+ T cells, or bulk PBMC T cells (not recorded which). V and J are TRBV10-2 and TRBJ2-1; the D gene TCRdb calls, TRBD1, cannot be checked with no DNA. This CDR3 reads CASLGTGGVNEQFF.